Below, one T cell receptor beta chain is given with its context. The target antigen is unknown. The final CDR3 position lacks the conserved phenylalanine or tryptophan, pointing to a likely read error. Then a second PCR, running about 6 to 12 cycles, was carried out with a sample-barcoded 5' primer and a J-beta primer mix. TCRdb re-called the 5' RACE reads with MiXCR, one entry per CDR3 protein. Among roughly 1,000,000 distinct CDR3 sequences listed, 25% were seen once. V lost 2 bases and J 0 bases, leaving 17 bases between the germline ends. Germline CDR1 is LGHNA and CDR2 is YSLEER. The CDR3 is 18 amino acids. This record comes from a study of blood T cells in healthy people across ages. Whole-study findings and limits: The unknown donor CMV status may have confounded expanded clonotype changes.

Separately, the same data were catalogued under a study of T cells of mothers and their children.

The specimen was blood. This TCR was sampled from a girl aged 2-10 years in good health. The chain joins TRBV4-3 to TRBJ1-3; no definite D call. The CDR3 sequence is CASSQSPRASASGNTIYL. CDR3 nucleotide sequence: TGCGCCAGCAGCCAATCCCCGCGGGCCAGCGCCTCTGGAAACACCATATATCTT.